The 9 T cell receptor beta chains below were found in one sample sequenced in a study of tumor and adjacent non-tumor tissue in lung cancer. The library came from three nested PCR rounds adapted from ARM-PCR protocols. TCRdb called the multiplex PCR reads again in MiXCR, with one record for every CDR3 protein. The table includes about 140,000 distinct CDR3 sequences, approximately 66% detected once. The template was RNA from unsorted bulk tissue. The sample taken for sequencing was lung tumor tissue. These receptors all stem from a man aged 55 to 70 with small cell lung cancer.

Comments on this clonotype: A much larger clone differs from this one at a single base, so this may be a read error. The rearrangement joins TRBV5-1 to TRBJ2-1, with a possible D match to TRBD2 (6 bases). Deletions cut 5 bases from V and 2 bases from J, with 17 bases between. CDR3 length equals 16 residues. Germline V gene sequence: CDR1 SGHRS, CDR2 YFSETQ. The CDR3 DNA is TGCGCCAGCAGACACGACGGGAGAGCGGCCTACAATGAGCAGTTCTTC. As protein: CASRHDGRAAYNEQFF.

The chain has TRBV4-1 and TRBJ2-7; 7 positions agree with TRBD2. Germline V CDR1 and CDR2: MGHRA, YSYEKL. J was trimmed by 4 bases and V by 4 bases; bases with no gene match: 7. The CDR3 totals 14 residues. Here the CDR3 DNA reads TGCGCCAGCAGCCCCGGGACTACTATATACGAGCAGTACTTC. Translating gives CASSPGTTIYEQYF.

Remarks on this clonotype: At one end the junction does not follow the germline gene, possibly because of a read error. The J gene is TRBJ1-1, the V gene TRBV4-2, with D possibly TRBD1 on 5 matching bases. The germline V gene encodes CDR1 LGHNA and CDR2 YNFKEQ. The CDR3 is 12 residues long. CDR3 bases: TGTGGCAGCAGCCGGGAGGGGACTGAAGCTTTCTTT. Protein sequence: CGSSREGTEAFF.

This clonotype was seen just once. The chain links TRBV11-2 to TRBJ2-5, with TRBD1 matching over 7 bases. The CDR3 runs 15 residues. The ends lost 5 bases at V and 5 bases at J; junction bases unmatched: 11. Germline V CDR1 and CDR2: SGHAT, FQNNGV. The CDR3 region has the DNA TGTGCCAGCAGCCCAACCGGGACAGCTGAGGAGACCCAGTACTTC. Protein: CASSPTGTAEETQYF.

V gene TRBV11-3 combines with J gene TRBJ2-1, with 7 bases aligning to TRBD2. The CDR3 has 15 residues. V lost 0 bases to trimming and J lost 12 bases; unmatched junction nucleotides: 11. Germline values: CDR1 SGHNT, CDR2 YENEEA. DNA of the CDR3: TGTGCCAGCAGCTTAGAAGGCAGGGACTACAGTGTGCAGTTCTTC. This gives the protein CASSLEGRDYSVQFF.

The chain recombines TRBV5-4 with TRBJ1-1; TRBD1 matches at 7 bases. Germline CDR1 SGHNT, CDR2 YYREEE (reference sequence). Trimming at V came to 0 bases and at J to 0 bases, leaving 8 bases not matched to a gene. This CDR3 has 17 amino acids. The CDR3 is CASSLGRGLNLNTEAFF. The CDR3 bases are TGTGCCAGCAGCTTGGGAAGGGGGCTTAATCTGAACACTGAAGCTTTCTTT.

The V and J genes are TRBV10-3 and TRBJ2-1; the D call may be TRBD1 or TRBD2 (6 bases each). The CDR3 has 16 residues. Trimming stripped 10 bases from V and 4 bases from J, with 23 bases between. Germline V gene lookup returns CDR1 ENHRY and CDR2 SYGVKD. The chain's CDR3 is CATSESGGGPYNEQFF. The CDR3 DNA reads TGTGCCACAAGTGAGTCGGGTGGGGGGCCGTACAATGAGCAGTTCTTC.

About this clonotype itself: This clone may be a read error of a much larger clone one base away. The V call is TRBV6-1, the J call TRBJ1-6; TRBD1 might be the D (5 bases). Germline-derived CDR1 and CDR2 are MNHNS and SASEGT. The CDR3 consists of 13 residues. The CDR3: CACSEAPDSPLHF. The DNA of the CDR3 is TGTGCCTGCAGTGAAGCCCCAGACAGCCCCCTCCACTTT.

This sequence joins TRBV6-5 and TRBJ2-1, with D hard to call. This CDR3 has 13 residues. Germline V gene sequence: CDR1 MNHEY, CDR2 SVGAGI. V was shortened by 5 bases and J by 7 bases, with 12 bases between the two germline ends. The CDR3 sequence: CASSDAGMNEQFF. The CDR3 region has the DNA TGTGCCAGCAGTGACGCAGGTATGAATGAGCAGTTCTTC.